Sequencing of this T cell receptor (beta chain) was carried out in a study of T cell responses to AZD1222 COVID-19 vaccine. The CDR3 is 22 residues long. Repertoires were generated with immunoSEQ multiplex PCR, while TCRdb's copy carries only in-frame clones and drops some. Of some 96,000 clones in the sample, roughly 89% were seen once. This TCR came from an adult in good health. The genes are TRBV21-1 and TRBJ2-7; the table's D gene call, TRBD1, was not cross checked with the DNA. TRBV21-1 is a recognized pseudogene. Source: peripheral blood, taken on day 0 of AZD1222 vaccination. As DNA, the CDR3 is TGTGCCAGCCTTCATGAAGCCCCTGGCGTGGCGGGACAGGGAAAAATCAGCTACGAGCAGTACTTC. Amino acid sequence: CASLHEAPGVAGQGKISYEQYF.